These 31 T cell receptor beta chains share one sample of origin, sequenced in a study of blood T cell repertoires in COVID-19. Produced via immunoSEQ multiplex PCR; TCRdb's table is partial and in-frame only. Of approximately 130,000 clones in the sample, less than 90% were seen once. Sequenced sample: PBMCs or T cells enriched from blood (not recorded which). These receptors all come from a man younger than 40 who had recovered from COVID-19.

In DNA, the CDR3 is TGTGCCAGCAGTGCCGGACAGGGTACAAACTATGGCTACACCTTC. Translation gives CASSAGQGTNYGYTF. V and J are TRBV6-4 and TRBJ1-2; 8 bases fit TRBD1. With 4 bases clipped from V and 2 bases from J, the junction kept 6 bases outside the gene matches. This CDR3 spans 15 amino acids. Germline-derived CDR1 and CDR2 are MRHNA and SNTAGT.

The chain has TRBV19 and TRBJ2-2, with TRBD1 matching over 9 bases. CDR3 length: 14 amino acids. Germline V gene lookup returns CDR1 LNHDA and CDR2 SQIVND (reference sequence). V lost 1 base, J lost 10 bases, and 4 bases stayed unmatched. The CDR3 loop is CASSIVDRGTELFF. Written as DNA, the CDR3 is TGTGCCAGTAGTATAGTGGACAGGGGTACGGAGCTGTTTTTT.

CDR3 protein: CASRRTGRTEAFF. CDR3 bases: TGTGCCAGCAGACGGACAGGGCGCACTGAAGCTTTCTTT. The chain couples TRBV12-3 or TRBV12-4 to TRBJ1-1; 8 bases line up with TRBD1. The V gene end was trimmed by 6 bases and the J gene end by 4 bases; junction bases not matched to a gene: 4. The length of the CDR3 is 13 residues.

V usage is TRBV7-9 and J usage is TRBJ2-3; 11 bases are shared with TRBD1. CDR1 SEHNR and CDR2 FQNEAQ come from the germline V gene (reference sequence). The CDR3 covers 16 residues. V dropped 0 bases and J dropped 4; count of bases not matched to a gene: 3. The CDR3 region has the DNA TGTGCCAGCAGCTTAGCGCCGGGACAGGGGGCAGATACGCAGTATTTT. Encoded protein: CASSLAPGQGADTQYF.

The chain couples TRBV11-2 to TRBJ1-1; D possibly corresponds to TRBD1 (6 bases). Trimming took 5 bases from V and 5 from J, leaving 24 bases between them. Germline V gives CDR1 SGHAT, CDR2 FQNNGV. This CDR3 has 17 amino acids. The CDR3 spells CASSMTGRSGVRTEAFF. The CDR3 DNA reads TGTGCCAGCAGCATGACAGGAAGAAGTGGGGTAAGGACTGAAGCTTTCTTT.

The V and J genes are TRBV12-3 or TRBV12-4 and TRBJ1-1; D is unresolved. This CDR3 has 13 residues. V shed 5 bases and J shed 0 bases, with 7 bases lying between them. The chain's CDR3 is CASSLLMNTEAFF. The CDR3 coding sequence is TGTGCCAGCAGTCTACTAATGAACACTGAAGCTTTCTTT.

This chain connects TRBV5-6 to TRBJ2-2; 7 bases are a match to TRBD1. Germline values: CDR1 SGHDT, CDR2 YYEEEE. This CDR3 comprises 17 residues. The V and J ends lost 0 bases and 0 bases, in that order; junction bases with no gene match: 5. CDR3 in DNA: TGTGCCAGCAGCTTGGAACAAGGGGGCGCGAACACCGGGGAGCTGTTTTTT. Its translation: CASSLEQGGANTGELFF.

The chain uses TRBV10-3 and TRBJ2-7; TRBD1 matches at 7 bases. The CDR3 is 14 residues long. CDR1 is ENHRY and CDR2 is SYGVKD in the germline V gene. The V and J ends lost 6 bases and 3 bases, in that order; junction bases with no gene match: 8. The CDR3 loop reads CAIRVTGSDYEQYF. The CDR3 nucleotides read TGTGCCATCAGAGTGACAGGGAGCGACTACGAGCAGTACTTC.

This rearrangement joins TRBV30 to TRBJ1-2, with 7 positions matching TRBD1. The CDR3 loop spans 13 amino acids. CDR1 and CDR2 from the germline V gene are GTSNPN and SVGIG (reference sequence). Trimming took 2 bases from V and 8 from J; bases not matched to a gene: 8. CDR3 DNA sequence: TGTGCCTGGAGTTTCTACTCAGGGGGAGGCTACACCTTC. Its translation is CAWSFYSGGGYTF.

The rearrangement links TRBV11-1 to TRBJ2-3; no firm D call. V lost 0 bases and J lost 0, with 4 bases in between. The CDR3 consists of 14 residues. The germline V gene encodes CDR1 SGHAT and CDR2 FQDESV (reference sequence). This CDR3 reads CASSLALSTDTQYF. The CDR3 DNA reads TGTGCCAGCAGCTTAGCGCTAAGCACAGATACGCAGTATTTT.

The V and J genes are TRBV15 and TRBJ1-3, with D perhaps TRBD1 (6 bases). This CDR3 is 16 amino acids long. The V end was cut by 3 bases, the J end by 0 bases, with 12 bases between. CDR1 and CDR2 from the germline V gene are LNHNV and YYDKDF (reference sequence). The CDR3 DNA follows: TGTGCCACCAGCAGCCTGGACAGACACTCTGGAAACACCATATATTTT. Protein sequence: CATSSLDRHSGNTIYF. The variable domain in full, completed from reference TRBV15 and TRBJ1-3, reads DAMVIQNPRYQVTQFGKPVTLSCSQTLNHNVMYWYQQKSSQAPKLLFHYYDKDFNNEADTPDNFQSRRPNTSFCFLDIRSPGLGDTAMYLCATSSLDRHSGNTIYFGEGSWLTVV.

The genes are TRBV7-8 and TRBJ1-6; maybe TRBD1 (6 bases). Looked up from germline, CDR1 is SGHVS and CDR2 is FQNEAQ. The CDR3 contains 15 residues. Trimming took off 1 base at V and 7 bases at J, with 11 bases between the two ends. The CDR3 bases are TGTGCCAGCAGCTTAGGGACAGCGAAAAATTCACCCCTCCACTTT. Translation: CASSLGTAKNSPLHF.

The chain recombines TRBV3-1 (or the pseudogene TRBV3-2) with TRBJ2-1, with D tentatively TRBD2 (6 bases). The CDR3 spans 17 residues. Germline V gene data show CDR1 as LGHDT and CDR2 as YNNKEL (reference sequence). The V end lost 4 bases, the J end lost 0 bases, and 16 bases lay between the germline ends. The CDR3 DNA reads TGTGCCAGCAGCCCCATTATGGGGGGTGCCTCCTACAATGAGCAGTTCTTC. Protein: CASSPIMGGASYNEQFF.

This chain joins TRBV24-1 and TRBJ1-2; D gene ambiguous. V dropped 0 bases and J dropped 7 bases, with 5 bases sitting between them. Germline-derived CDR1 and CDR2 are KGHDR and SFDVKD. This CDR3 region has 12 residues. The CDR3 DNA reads TGTGCCACCAGTGATTTGGACATTGGCTACACCTTC. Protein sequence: CATSDLDIGYTF.

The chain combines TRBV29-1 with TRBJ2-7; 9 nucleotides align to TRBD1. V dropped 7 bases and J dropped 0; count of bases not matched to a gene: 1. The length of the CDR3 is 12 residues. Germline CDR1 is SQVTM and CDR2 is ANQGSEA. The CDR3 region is CSGQGDSYEQYF. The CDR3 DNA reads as TGCAGCGGACAGGGGGACTCCTACGAGCAGTACTTC.

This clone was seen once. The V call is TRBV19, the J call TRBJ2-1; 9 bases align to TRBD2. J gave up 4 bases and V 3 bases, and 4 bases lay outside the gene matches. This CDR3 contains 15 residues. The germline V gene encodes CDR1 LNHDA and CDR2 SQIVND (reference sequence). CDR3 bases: TGTGCCAGTAGTATCATAGCGGGAGATTACAATGAGCAGTTCTTC. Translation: CASSIIAGDYNEQFF.

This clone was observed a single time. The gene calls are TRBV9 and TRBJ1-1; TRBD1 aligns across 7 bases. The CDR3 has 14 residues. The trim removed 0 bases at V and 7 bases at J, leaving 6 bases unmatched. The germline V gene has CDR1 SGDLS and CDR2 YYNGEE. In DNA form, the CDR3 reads TGTGCCAGCAGCGTAGATGACAGGGAGAATGAAGCTTTCTTT. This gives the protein CASSVDDRENEAFF.

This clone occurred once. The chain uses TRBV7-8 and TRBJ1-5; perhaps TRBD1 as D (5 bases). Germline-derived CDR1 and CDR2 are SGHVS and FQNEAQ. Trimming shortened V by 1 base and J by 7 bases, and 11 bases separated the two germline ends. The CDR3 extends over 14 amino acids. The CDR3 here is CASSLGGFGQPQHF. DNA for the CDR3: TGTGCCAGCAGCTTAGGGGGCTTCGGGCAGCCCCAGCATTTT. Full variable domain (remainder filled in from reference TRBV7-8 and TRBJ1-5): GAGVSQSPRYKVAKRGQDVALRCDPISGHVSLFWYQQALGQGPEFLTYFQNEAQLDKSGLPSDRFFAERPEGSVSTLKIQRTQQEDSAVYLCASSLGGFGQPQHFGDGTRLSIL.

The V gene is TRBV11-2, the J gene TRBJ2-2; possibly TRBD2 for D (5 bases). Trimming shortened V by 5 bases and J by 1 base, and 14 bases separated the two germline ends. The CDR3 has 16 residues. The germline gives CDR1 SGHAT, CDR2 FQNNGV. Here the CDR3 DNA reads TGTGCCAGCAGCCTACGGACTGGCCTGAACACCGGGGAGCTGTTTTTT. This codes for CASSLRTGLNTGELFF.

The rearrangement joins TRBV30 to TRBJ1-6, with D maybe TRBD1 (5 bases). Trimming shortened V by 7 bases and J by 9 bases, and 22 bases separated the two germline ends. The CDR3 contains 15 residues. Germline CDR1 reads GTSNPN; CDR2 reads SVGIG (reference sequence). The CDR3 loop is CALSLSGGIGSPLHF. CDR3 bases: TGTGCCTTATCCCTGTCGGGGGGAATAGGTTCACCCCTCCACTTT.

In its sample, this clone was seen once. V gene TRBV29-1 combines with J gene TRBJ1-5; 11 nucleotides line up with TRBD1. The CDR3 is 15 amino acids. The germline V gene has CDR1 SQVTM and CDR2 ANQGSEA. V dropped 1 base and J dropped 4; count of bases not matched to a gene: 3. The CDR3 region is CSVEVGQGGNQPQHF. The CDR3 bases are TGCAGCGTTGAAGTGGGACAGGGGGGGAATCAGCCCCAGCATTTT.

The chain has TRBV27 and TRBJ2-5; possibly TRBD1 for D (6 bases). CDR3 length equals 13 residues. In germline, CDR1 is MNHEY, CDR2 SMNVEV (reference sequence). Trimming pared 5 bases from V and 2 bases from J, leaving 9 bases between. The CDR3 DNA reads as TGTGCCAGCAGTGGGACAAGACAAGAGACCCAGTACTTC. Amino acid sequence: CASSGTRQETQYF.

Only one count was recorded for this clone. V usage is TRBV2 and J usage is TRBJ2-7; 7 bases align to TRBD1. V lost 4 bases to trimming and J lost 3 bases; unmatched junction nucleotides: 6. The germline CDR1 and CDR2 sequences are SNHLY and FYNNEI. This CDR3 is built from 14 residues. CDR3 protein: CASSGEGADYEQYF. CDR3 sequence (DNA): TGTGCCAGCAGTGGAGAGGGGGCCGACTACGAGCAGTACTTC.

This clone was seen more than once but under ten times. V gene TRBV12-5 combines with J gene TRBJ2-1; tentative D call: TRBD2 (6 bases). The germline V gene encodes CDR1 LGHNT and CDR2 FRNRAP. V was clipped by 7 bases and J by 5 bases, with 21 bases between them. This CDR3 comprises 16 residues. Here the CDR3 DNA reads TGTGCTAGTGCCCCTGGTGGGGGAGGTGGGGACAATGAGCAGTTCTTC. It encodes CASAPGGGGGDNEQFF.

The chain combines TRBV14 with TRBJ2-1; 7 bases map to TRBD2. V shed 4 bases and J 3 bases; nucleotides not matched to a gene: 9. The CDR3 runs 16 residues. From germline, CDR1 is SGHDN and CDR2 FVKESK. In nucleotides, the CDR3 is TGTGCCAGCAGCCCCCACCCTAGCGGATACTACAATGAGCAGTTCTTC. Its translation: CASSPHPSGYYNEQFF.

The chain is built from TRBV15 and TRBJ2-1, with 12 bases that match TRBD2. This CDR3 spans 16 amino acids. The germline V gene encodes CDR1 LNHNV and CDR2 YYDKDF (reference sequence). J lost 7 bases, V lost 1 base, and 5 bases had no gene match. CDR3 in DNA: TGTGCCACCAGCAGAGCGAGGACTAGCGGGATGAATGAGCAGTTCTTC. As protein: CATSRARTSGMNEQFF.

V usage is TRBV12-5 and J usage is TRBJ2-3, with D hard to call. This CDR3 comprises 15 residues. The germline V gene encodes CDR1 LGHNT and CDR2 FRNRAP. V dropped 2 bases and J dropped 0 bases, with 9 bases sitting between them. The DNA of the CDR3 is TGTGCTAGTGGTTTGTCCGTTACTAGCACAGATACGCAGTATTTT. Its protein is CASGLSVTSTDTQYF. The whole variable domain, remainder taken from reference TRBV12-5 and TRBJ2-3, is DARVTQTPRHKVTEMGQEVTMRCQPILGHNTVFWYRQTMMQGLELLAYFRNRAPLDDSGMPKDRFSAEMPDATLATLKIQPSEPRDSAVYFCASGLSVTSTDTQYFGPGTRLTVL.

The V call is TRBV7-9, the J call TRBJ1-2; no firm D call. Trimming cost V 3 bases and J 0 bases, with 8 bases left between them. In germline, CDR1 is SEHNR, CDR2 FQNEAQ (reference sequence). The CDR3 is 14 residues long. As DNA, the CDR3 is TGTGCCAGCAGCTTCGAACTCCCTAACTATGGCTACACCTTC. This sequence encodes CASSFELPNYGYTF.

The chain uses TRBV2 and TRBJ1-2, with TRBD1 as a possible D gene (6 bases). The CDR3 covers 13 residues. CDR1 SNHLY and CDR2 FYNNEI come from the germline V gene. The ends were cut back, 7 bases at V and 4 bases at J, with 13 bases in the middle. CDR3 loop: CASKPPGVYGYTF. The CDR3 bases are TGTGCCAGCAAGCCCCCAGGGGTCTATGGCTACACCTTC. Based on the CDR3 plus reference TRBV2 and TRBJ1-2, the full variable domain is EPEVTQTPSHQVTQMGQEVILRCVPISNHLYFYWYRQILGQKVEFLVSFYNNEISEKSEIFDDQFSVERPDGSNFTLKIRSTKLEDSAMYFCASKPPGVYGYTFGSGTRLTVV.

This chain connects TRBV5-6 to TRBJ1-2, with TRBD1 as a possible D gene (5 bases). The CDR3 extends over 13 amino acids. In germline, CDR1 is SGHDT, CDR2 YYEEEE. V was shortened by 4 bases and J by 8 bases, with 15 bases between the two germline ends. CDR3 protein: CASSIQGYLGYTF. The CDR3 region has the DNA TGTGCCAGCAGCATCCAGGGTTACTTGGGCTACACCTTC.

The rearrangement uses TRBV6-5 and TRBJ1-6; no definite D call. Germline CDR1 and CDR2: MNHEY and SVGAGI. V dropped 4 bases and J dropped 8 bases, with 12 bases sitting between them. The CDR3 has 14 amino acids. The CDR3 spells CASSSRPNDSPLHF. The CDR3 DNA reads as TGTGCCAGCAGTTCCAGGCCGAACGATTCACCCCTCCACTTT.